This TCR beta chain was retrieved from a study of blood T cell repertoires in COVID-19. Looking at the study overall: The analysed material was cDNA or gDNA that came from T cells, B-cell-depleted T cells, or PBMCs.

The method was immunoSEQ multiplex PCR; TCRdb's version includes in-frame clones alone and lacks a portion of them. The sample consists of 150,000 to 200,000 clones, approximately 85% of them appearing once. The clonotype comes from an elderly woman with acute or convalescent COVID-19. The sample was peripheral blood.

CDR3 loop: CAWSAAGIAGNTIYF. DNA of the CDR3: TGTGCCTGGAGCGCAGCAGGTATCGCTGGAAACACCATATATTTT. The chain has TRBV30 and TRBJ1-3; the D is unclear. Germline CDR1 GTSNPN, CDR2 SVGIG (reference sequence). Trimming removed 3 bases from V and 2 bases from J, with 14 bases in between. The CDR3 is made up of 15 amino acids.